The 18 T cell receptor beta chains presented below share a single source sample, sequenced in a study of blood T cell repertoires in COVID-19. Produced via immunoSEQ multiplex PCR; TCRdb's table is partial and in-frame only. In the table there are more than 95,000 clones, more than 75% of which are singletons. Input material: peripheral blood. Receptors were obtained from a human donor in a cohort sampled during active COVID-19.

This clone was counted a single time. For the CDR3, the DNA is TGTGCCAGCAGCTCTGGACTCTACATGAACACTGAAGCTTTCTTT. Amino acid sequence: CASSSGLYMNTEAFF. This chain links TRBV7-9 with TRBJ1-1; D ambiguous. Germline assignment: CDR1 SEHNR and CDR2 FQNEAQ (reference sequence). The V end lost 4 bases, the J end lost 0 bases, and 12 bases lay between the germline ends. The CDR3 has 15 residues.

The V and J genes are TRBV4-2 and TRBJ1-2; 8 nucleotides match TRBD1. This CDR3 spans 15 amino acids. Germline V CDR1 and CDR2: LGHNA, YNFKEQ. With 0 bases clipped from V and 4 bases from J, the junction kept 4 bases outside the gene matches. The CDR3 loop is CASSQDLRGLYGYTF. Here the CDR3 DNA reads TGTGCCAGCAGCCAAGATCTCAGGGGGCTCTATGGCTACACCTTC.

The chain joins TRBV24-1 to TRBJ2-3, with TRBD2 matching over 7 bases. This CDR3 is built from 16 residues. V shed 4 bases, J shed 0 bases, and the junction held 6 bases outside the gene matches. Germline V gene sequence: CDR1 KGHDR, CDR2 SFDVKD. The DNA for the CDR3 is TGTGCCACCAGTGACAAAATAGCGGGCAGCACAGATACGCAGTATTTT. The encoded protein is CATSDKIAGSTDTQYF.

The chain joins TRBV27 to TRBJ2-1, with TRBD1 matching 7 bases. Germline V CDR1 and CDR2: MNHEY, SMNVEV (reference sequence). The V and J ends lost 5 bases and 9 bases, in that order; junction bases with no gene match: 4. This CDR3 has 12 amino acids. CDR3 in DNA: TGTGCCAGCAGTACAGGGGACGTTGAGCAGTTCTTC. This gives the protein CASSTGDVEQFF.

The gene calls are TRBV6-6 and TRBJ1-5; no firm D call. The CDR3 sequence is 15 residues long. Germline assignment: CDR1 MNHNY and CDR2 SVGAGI (reference sequence). The ends were cut back, 6 bases at V and 0 bases at J, with 12 bases in the middle. In DNA, the CDR3 is TGTGCCAGCAGCCTACTTCATGTTAGCAATCAGCCCCAGCATTTT. Amino acids: CASSLLHVSNQPQHF.

The chain joins TRBV30 to TRBJ2-1, with D possibly TRBD2 on 6 matching bases. The V end was cut by 2 bases, the J end by 5 bases, with 16 bases between. Germline lookup yields CDR1 GTSNPN and CDR2 SVGIG (reference sequence). This CDR3 is 15 amino acids long. CDR3 DNA sequence: TGTGCCTGGAGTCTCTTCCGGGGGAGAAACAATGAGCAGTTCTTC. It codes for CAWSLFRGRNNEQFF.

This clone was found once. The chain employs TRBV6-5 and TRBJ1-1; D might be TRBD1 (6 bases). Germline V gene lookup returns CDR1 MNHEY and CDR2 SVGAGI. The CDR3 is 13 amino acids. The V gene lost 7 bases and the J gene lost 4 bases, with 13 bases spanning the gap. The DNA for the CDR3 is TGTGCCAGCAACCTGAACAGGGCCACTGAAGCTTTCTTT. Translated: CASNLNRATEAFF.

The gene calls are TRBV25-1 and TRBJ2-5; maybe TRBD1 (5 bases). Germline CDR1 is MGHDK and CDR2 is SYGVNS. V dropped 3 bases and J dropped 7 bases, with 15 bases sitting between them. CDR3 size: 14 residues. In DNA form, the CDR3 reads TGTGCCAGCAGTGAGACAGTCTCCGCAGGGACCCAGTACTTC. This gives the protein CASSETVSAGTQYF.

This chain uses TRBV5-6 with TRBJ1-5; TRBD1 matches at 7 bases. Trimming removed 4 bases from V and 1 base from J; junction bases left unmatched: 5. The CDR3 spans 15 residues. Germline V gene sequence: CDR1 SGHDT, CDR2 YYEEEE. The CDR3 DNA sequence: TGTGCCAGCAGCCTGGGACAGCTAAGCAATCAGCCCCAGCATTTT. Translation gives CASSLGQLSNQPQHF.

The chain recombines TRBV7-2 with TRBJ1-5; perhaps TRBD1 as D (6 bases). CDR3 length: 14 residues. From germline, CDR1 is SGHTA and CDR2 FQGNSA. V dropped 5 bases and J dropped 5 bases, with 13 bases sitting between them. The CDR3 is CASSQQGKDQPQHF. The CDR3 DNA reads TGTGCCAGCAGCCAACAGGGTAAAGATCAGCCCCAGCATTTT.

The V call is TRBV9, the J call TRBJ1-2; D might be TRBD1 (5 bases). CDR3 size: 15 residues. Trimming stripped 4 bases from V and 3 bases from J, with 16 bases between. Germline V gives CDR1 SGDLS, CDR2 YYNGEE. The CDR3 DNA reads TGTGCCAGCAGCCCTCGGGGGGATTTTGACTATGGCTACACCTTC. Its translation is CASSPRGDFDYGYTF.

A few counts support this clone. The gene calls are TRBV6-5 and TRBJ1-1; D remains ambiguous. The germline V gene encodes CDR1 MNHEY and CDR2 SVGAGI. The length of the CDR3 is 14 residues. Deletions cut 0 bases from V and 3 bases from J, with 8 bases between. CDR3 amino acids: CASSYSPGYTEAFF. In DNA form, the CDR3 reads TGTGCCAGCAGTTACTCCCCGGGGTACACTGAAGCTTTCTTT.

The rearrangement joins TRBV19 to TRBJ2-6, with D possibly matching TRBD2 (6 bases). V lost 3 bases and J lost 6, with 18 bases in between. Germline V gives CDR1 LNHDA, CDR2 SQIVND (reference sequence). This CDR3 spans 17 amino acids. The CDR3 loop is CASSMGGPFIVANVLTF. CDR3 DNA sequence: TGTGCCAGTAGTATGGGGGGACCGTTCATAGTGGCCAACGTCCTGACTTTC.

The V and J genes are TRBV6-7 and TRBJ1-4; 9 bases are shared with TRBD1. TRBV6-7 is an ORF for which the function is uncertain. This CDR3 has 20 residues. Trimming removed 5 bases from V and 6 bases from J; junction bases left unmatched: 22. CDR3 nucleotides: TGTGCCAGCAGTACAACTTCCAAGACAGGGGGAGGGCTGGTGGATGAAAAACTGTTTTTT. Translating it yields CASSTTSKTGGGLVDEKLFF.

CDR3: CASSDSRGTGELFF. The CDR3 DNA sequence: TGTGCCAGCAGTGATTCTCGGGGGACCGGGGAGCTGTTTTTT. This chain uses TRBV6-4 with TRBJ2-2; D possibly corresponds to TRBD2 (6 bases). This CDR3 contains 14 residues. The V gene's germline CDR1 is MRHNA and CDR2 SNTAGT. Between the trimmed V and J ends, which lost 3 bases and 5 bases, there was a span of 10 bases.

This clone has a single count. The genes are TRBV5-5 and TRBJ2-3; no reliable D call. Between the trimmed V and J ends, which lost 4 bases and 1 base, there was a span of 10 bases. CDR1 SGHKS and CDR2 YYEKEE come from the germline V gene (reference sequence). The length of the CDR3 is 14 residues. CDR3 residues: CASSTVVGTDTQYF. DNA for the CDR3: TGTGCCAGCAGCACAGTTGTTGGCACAGATACGCAGTATTTT.

This clone is medium-sized within its sample. Here the CDR3 DNA reads TGTGCCAGTAGTTGGGAACAGGGCGGGTCGATGAACACTGAAGCTTTCTTT. This encodes CASSWEQGGSMNTEAFF. J is TRBJ1-1 and V is TRBV19; D is perhaps TRBD1 (6 bases). Germline V gene sequence: CDR1 LNHDA, CDR2 SQIVND (reference sequence). V was clipped by 5 bases and J by 0 bases, with 19 bases between them. The CDR3 has 17 amino acids.

This clone was seen a handful of times. The V call is TRBV2, the J call TRBJ1-6, with no clear D. V dropped 6 bases and J dropped 8 bases, with 8 bases sitting between them. Germline V CDR1 and CDR2: SNHLY, FYNNEI. The CDR3 length is 12 residues. Written as DNA, the CDR3 is TGTGCCAGCAGCCTTCGGGATTCACCCCTCCACTTT. It is translated as CASSLRDSPLHF.